This TCR beta chain was observed in a study of T cell responses to AZD1222 COVID-19 vaccine. Study-level points and caveats: Clonal diversity was possibly underestimated, and the donors were mostly white British, with more females. Spike-specific TCR breadth and depth both grew after two AZD1222 doses.

Profiled with immunoSEQ multiplex PCR; TCRdb holds only in-frame clones, not every one. The sample has approximately 130,000 clones; 80% to 90% are singletons. This CDR3 region has 14 residues. Germline V gives CDR1 SGHKS, CDR2 YYEKEE (reference sequence). The ends were cut back, 2 bases at V and 7 bases at J, with 15 bases in the middle. As regards this clone: The antigen is undetermined.

This clonotype was sampled from an adult in good health. The V and J genes are TRBV5-5 and TRBJ1-1, with D unclear. The source material was peripheral blood, sampled on day 0 of MenACWY control vaccination. The CDR3 region is CASSFQIILFEAFF. The CDR3 DNA reads as TGTGCCAGCAGCTTCCAGATTATCCTTTTTGAAGCTTTCTTT.